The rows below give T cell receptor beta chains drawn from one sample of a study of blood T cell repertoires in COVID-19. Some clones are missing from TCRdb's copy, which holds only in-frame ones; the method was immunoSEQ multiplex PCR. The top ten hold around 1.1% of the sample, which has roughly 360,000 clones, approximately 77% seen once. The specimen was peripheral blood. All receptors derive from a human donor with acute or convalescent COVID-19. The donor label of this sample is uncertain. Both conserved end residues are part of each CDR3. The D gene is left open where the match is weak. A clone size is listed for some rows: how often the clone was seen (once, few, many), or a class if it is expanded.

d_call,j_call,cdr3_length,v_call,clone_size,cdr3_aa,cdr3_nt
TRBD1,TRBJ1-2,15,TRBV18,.,CASSSGTGANYGYTF,TGTGCCAGCTCTTCCGGGACAGGTGCTAACTATGGCTACACCTTC
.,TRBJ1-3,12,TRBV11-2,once,CASSLARHPIYF,TGTGCCAGCAGCTTAGCCAGGCATCCCATATATTTT
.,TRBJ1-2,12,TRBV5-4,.,CASSLNRWGYTF,TGTGCCAGCAGCTTAAACAGATGGGGCTACACCTTC
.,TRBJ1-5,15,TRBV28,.,CASSLRGGSNQPQHF,TGTGCCAGCAGTTTGAGGGGGGGGAGCAATCAGCCCCAGCATTTT
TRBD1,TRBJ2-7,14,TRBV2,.,CASNGQGSFGEQYF,TGTGCCAGCAACGGACAGGGGTCCTTTGGCGAGCAGTACTTC
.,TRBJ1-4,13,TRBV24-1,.,CATTPERREKLFF,TGTGCCACCACCCCAGAGAGGCGGGAAAAACTGTTTTTT
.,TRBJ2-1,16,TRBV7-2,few,CASSLAAGASYNEQFF,TGTGCCAGCAGCTTAGCGGCGGGGGCCTCCTACAATGAGCAGTTCTTC
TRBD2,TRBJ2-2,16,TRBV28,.,CASSLWRGVNTGELFF,TGTGCCAGCAGTTTATGGCGGGGGGTGAACACCGGGGAGCTGTTTTTT
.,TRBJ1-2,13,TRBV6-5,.,CASSYSRLDGYTF,TGTGCCAGCAGTTACTCGAGGCTGGATGGCTACACCTTC
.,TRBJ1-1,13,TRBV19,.,CASIAGMNTEAFF,TGTGCCAGTATCGCAGGGATGAACACTGAAGCTTTCTTT
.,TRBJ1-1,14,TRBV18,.,CASSTMGGNAEAFF,TGTGCCAGCTCAACCATGGGGGGGAACGCTGAAGCTTTCTTT
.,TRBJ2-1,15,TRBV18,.,CASSPLAGEYNEQFF,TGTGCCAGCTCACCGTTAGCAGGGGAATACAATGAGCAGTTCTTC
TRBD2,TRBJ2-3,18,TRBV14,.,CASSQEWTSGRVTDTQYF,TGTGCCAGCAGCCAAGAGTGGACTAGCGGGAGGGTAACAGATACGCAGTATTTT